This T cell receptor beta chain is drawn from a study of blood T cell repertoires in COVID-19 (dated by TCRdb to the early 2020s). Background on the whole study: Samples covering the acute and convalescent phases of COVID-19 were provided by collaborators in the United States, Italy and Spain. The prospective study material was composed of cDNA or gDNA derived from T cells, B-cell-depleted T cells, or PBMCs. Deeply sampled blood TCRbeta repertoires from subjects exposed to, actively infected with, or recovered from COVID-19 were included in the dataset. The repertoires were released in a freely available public database meant as a resource for research on the immune response to SARS-CoV-2. The samples were drawn from the first 160 participants of the ongoing ImmuneRACE study and from some 1,300 subjects provided by 6 global collaborators. Sample metadata almost always included a de-identified subject ID, COVID-19 status, age in years and sex. Where available, HLA class I and class II types were taken from metadata supplied by the sample provider and were not determined by assay-based typing.

The immunoSEQ Assay, a bias-controlled multiplex PCR, was used to amplify TCRbeta CDR3 regions from genomic DNA. In the paper's pipeline: The number of nucleated cells in each sample was estimated from the amplification of reference gene primers within the assay. To quantify the absolute abundance of each unique TCRbeta CDR3 rearrangement, sequence reads were collapsed and filtered. Productive Simpson clonality was computed per sample as the square root of Simpson's diversity index over productive rearrangements. Drawn from immuneACCESS, this table holds only the in-frame rearrangements with V and J called that TCRdb kept. Clones are partly lost; checked studies trace under half to an unresolved V gene and leave the rest unexplained. For V, J and clone size, that table is used; D and trimming come from the DNA. The table for this sample lists 30,000 to 40,000 clones; less than 85% of them were counted only once. Roughly 25% of the sample comes from the top ten.

The CDR3 starts with the cysteine, ends with the phenylalanine, and has 12 residues. The kept DNA is CDR3 alone, 36 bases in frame from the first base. The germline V gene yields SQVTM for CDR1 and ANQGSEA for CDR2. V drops 7 bases and J drops 1 base, leaving 8 bases in between. The collaborating institutions used their own protocols to collect whole blood in K2EDTA tubes. For TCRbeta analysis, collaborators shipped samples in one of three forms: frozen whole blood, isolated PBMCs, or DNA extracted from either of those sample types. Points on this clone: This clone's antigen is unknown. It has no much larger one-base neighbor in the sample; base qualities were not kept.

General conclusions and limits of the study: Clinical and demographic metadata were provided uncurated, with the amount varying by source and participant.

The V gene is TRBV29-1 and the J gene is TRBJ1-3; the best D guess is TRBD1, with 5 bases matching. Source material: peripheral blood. This clonotype originated in a man in his sixties or seventies with acute or convalescent COVID-19. The nucleotide sequence reads TGCAGCGCACAGGAGTCTGGAAACACCATATATTTT. Its protein reads: CSAQESGNTIYF.